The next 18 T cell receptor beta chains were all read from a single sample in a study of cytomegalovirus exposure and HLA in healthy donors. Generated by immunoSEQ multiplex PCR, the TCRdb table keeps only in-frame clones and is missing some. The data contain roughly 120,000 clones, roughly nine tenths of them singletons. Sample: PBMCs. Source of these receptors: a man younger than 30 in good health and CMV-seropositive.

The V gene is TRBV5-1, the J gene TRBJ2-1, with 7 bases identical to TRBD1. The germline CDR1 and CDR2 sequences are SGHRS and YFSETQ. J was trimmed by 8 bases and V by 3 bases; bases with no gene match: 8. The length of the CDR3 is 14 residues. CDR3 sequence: CASSSDRVGYEQFF. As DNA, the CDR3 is TGCGCCAGCAGCTCTGACAGGGTAGGATATGAGCAGTTCTTC.

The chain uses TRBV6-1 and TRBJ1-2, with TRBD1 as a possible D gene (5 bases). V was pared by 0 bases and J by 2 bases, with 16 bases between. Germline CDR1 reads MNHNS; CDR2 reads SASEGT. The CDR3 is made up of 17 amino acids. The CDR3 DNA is TGTGCCAGCAGTGAAGCGCTTTCTCCCAGGGTCAACTATGGCTACACCTTC. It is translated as CASSEALSPRVNYGYTF.

The CDR3 here is CASSLRLAASNEQFF. The CDR3 bases are TGTGCCAGCAGTTTACGCCTAGCGGCTAGCAATGAGCAGTTCTTC. The chain has TRBV27 and TRBJ2-1; 7 bases line up with TRBD2. J was trimmed by 6 bases and V by 2 bases; bases with no gene match: 7. CDR3 size: 15 residues. Germline values: CDR1 MNHEY, CDR2 SMNVEV (reference sequence).

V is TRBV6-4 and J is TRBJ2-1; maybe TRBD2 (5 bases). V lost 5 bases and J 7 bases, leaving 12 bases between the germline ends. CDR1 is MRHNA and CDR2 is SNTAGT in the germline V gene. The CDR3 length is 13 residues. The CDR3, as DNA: TGTGCCAGCAGTTCGGGTAGAGGGAATGAGCAGTTCTTC. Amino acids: CASSSGRGNEQFF.

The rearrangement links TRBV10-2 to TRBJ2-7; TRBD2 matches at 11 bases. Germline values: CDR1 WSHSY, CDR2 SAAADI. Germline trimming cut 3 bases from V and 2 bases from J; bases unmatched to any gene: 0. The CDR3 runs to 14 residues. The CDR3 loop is CASSELAGAYEQYF. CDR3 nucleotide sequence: TGCGCCAGCAGTGAACTAGCGGGGGCCTACGAGCAGTACTTC.

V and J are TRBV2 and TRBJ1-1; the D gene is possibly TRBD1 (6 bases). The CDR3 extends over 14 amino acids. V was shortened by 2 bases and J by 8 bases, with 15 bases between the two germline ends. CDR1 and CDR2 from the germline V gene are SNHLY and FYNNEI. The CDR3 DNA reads TGTGCCAGCAGTGAAATGGCAGGGGCTACCGAAGCTTTCTTT. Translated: CASSEMAGATEAFF.

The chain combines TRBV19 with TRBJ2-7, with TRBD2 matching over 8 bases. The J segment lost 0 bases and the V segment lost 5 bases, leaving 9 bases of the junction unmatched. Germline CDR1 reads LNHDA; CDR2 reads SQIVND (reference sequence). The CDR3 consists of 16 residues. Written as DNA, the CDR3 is TGTGCCAGTAGTGGTGGATCGAGCGGGAGCTCCTACGAGCAGTACTTC. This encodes CASSGGSSGSSYEQYF.

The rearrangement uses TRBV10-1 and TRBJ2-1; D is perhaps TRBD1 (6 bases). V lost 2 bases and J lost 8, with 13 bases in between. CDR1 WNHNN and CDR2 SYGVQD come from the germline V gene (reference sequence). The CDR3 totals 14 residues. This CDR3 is CASSEPTGFDEQFF. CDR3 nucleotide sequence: TGCGCCAGCAGTGAGCCTACAGGGTTCGATGAGCAGTTCTTC.

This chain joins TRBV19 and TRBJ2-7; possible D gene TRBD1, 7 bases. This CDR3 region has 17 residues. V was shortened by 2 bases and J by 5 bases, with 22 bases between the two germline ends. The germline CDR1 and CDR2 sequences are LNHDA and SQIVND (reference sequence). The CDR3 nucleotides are TGTGCCAGTAGTATACCCTCTGACAGGGAGGATGCTGACGAGCAGTACTTC. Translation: CASSIPSDREDADEQYF.

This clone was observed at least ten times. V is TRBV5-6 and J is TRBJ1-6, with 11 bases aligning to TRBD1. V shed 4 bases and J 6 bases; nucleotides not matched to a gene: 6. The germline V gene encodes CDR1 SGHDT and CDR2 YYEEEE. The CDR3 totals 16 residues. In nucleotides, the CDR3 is TGTGCCAGCAGCCAGGACAGGGGGCTTCTTAATTCACCCCTCCACTTT. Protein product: CASSQDRGLLNSPLHF.

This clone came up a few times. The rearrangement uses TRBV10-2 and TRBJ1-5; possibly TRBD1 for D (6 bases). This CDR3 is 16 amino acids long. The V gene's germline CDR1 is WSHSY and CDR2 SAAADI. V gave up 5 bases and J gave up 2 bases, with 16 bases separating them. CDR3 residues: CASSQKGEGRNQPQHF. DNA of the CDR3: TGCGCCAGCAGTCAGAAGGGGGAAGGTCGCAATCAGCCCCAGCATTTT.

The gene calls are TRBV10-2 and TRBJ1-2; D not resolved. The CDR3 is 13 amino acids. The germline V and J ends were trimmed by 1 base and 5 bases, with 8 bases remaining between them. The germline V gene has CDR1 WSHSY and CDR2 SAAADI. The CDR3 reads CASSEWGEYGYTF. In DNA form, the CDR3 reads TGCGCCAGCAGTGAGTGGGGAGAGTATGGCTACACCTTC.

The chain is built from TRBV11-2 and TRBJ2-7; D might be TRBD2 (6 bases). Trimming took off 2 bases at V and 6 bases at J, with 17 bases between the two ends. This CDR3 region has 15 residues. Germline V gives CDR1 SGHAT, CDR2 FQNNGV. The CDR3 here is CASSLRWDVEGEQYF. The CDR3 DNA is TGTGCCAGCAGCTTAAGATGGGATGTGGAGGGCGAGCAGTACTTC.

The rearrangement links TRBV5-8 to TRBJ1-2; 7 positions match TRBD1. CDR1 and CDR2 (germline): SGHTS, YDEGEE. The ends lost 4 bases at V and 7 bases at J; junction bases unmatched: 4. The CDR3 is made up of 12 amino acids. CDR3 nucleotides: TGTGCCAGCAGCAGGACAGGTCGTGGCTACACCTTC. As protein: CASSRTGRGYTF.

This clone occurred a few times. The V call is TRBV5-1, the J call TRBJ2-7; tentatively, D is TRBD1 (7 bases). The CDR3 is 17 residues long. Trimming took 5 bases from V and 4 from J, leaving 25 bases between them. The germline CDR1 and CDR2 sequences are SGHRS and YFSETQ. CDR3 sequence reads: CASSEWGFTPGGYEQYF. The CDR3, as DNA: TGCGCCAGCAGTGAGTGGGGCTTCACCCCAGGGGGGTACGAGCAGTACTTC.

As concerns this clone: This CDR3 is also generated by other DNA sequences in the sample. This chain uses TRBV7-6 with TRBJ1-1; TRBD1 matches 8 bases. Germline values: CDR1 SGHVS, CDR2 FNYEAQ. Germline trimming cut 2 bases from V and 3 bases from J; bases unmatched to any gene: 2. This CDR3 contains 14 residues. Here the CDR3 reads CASSLTGGDTEAFF. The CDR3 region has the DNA TGTGCCAGCAGCTTAACAGGGGGGGACACTGAAGCTTTCTTT.

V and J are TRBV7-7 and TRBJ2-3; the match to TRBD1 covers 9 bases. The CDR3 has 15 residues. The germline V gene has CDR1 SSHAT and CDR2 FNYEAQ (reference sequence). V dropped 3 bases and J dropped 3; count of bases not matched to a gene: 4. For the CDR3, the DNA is TGTGCCAGCAGCTTGGGACAGGGCCAAACAGATACGCAGTATTTT. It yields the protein CASSLGQGQTDTQYF.

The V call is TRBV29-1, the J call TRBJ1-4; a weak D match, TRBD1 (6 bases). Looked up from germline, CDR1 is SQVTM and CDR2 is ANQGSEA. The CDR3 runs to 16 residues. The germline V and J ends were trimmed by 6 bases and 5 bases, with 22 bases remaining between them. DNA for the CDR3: TGCAGCGTCCAACAGACAGGTCTCCCGTCAAATGAAAAACTGTTTTTT. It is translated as CSVQQTGLPSNEKLFF.